The 10 T cell receptor beta chains below were found in one sample sequenced in a study of CD8 T cells in Susac syndrome. RNA amounts of roughly 0.45 to 1 ug underwent reverse transcription with random hexamers. TCRdb reanalysed the immunoSEQ multiplex PCR reads using MiXCR and keeps one entry per CDR3 protein. The table shows 110,000 or so distinct CDR3 sequences, with 90% to 95% occurring only once. Sequenced: CD4+ T cells from PBMCs. The origin of the receptors is a human donor with multiple sclerosis.

The V gene is TRBV9, the J gene TRBJ1-1, with D tentatively TRBD1 (5 bases). CDR1 SGDLS and CDR2 YYNGEE come from the germline V gene. V lost 2 bases and J 0 bases, leaving 11 bases between the germline ends. This CDR3 region has 15 residues. The CDR3 bases are TGTGCCAGCAGCGTTGCGGGACGAATGAACACTGAAGCTTTCTTT. It is translated as CASSVAGRMNTEAFF.

The V and J genes are TRBV3-1 and TRBJ2-5, with 7 bases fitting TRBD2. With 0 bases clipped from V and 1 base from J, the junction kept 8 bases outside the gene matches. This CDR3 has 17 residues. The germline gives CDR1 LGHDT, CDR2 YNNKEL (reference sequence). In DNA form, the CDR3 reads TGTGCCAGCAGCCAAGATTTCCTGGGGGGGGGCCAAGAGACCCAGTACTTC. Its protein is CASSQDFLGGGQETQYF.

This clonotype was recorded only once. The chain links TRBV7-9 to TRBJ1-1; the D gene is possibly TRBD1 (5 bases). Germline V gene lookup returns CDR1 SEHNR and CDR2 FQNEAQ (reference sequence). The CDR3 extends over 12 amino acids. V was cut by 0 bases and J by 10 bases, with 9 bases left in between. CDR3 protein: CASSLAAGGAFF. Here the CDR3 DNA reads TGTGCCAGCAGCTTAGCGGCGGGGGGAGCTTTCTTT.

The chain links TRBV7-2 to TRBJ1-1; possibly TRBD1 for D (5 bases). Germline-derived CDR1 and CDR2 are SGHTA and FQGNSA. There are 12 residues in the CDR3. V was cut by 1 base and J by 11 bases, with 11 bases left in between. The CDR3 reads CASSLVVGEAFF. The CDR3 coding sequence is TGTGCCAGCAGCTTAGTGGTAGGGGAGGCTTTCTTT.

The V and J genes are TRBV19 and TRBJ1-3, with D possibly TRBD1 on 5 matching bases. The CDR3 has 16 amino acids. The germline V gene has CDR1 LNHDA and CDR2 SQIVND (reference sequence). The V gene lost 4 bases and the J gene lost 2 bases, with 15 bases spanning the gap. This chain's CDR3 is CASSTTGPSPGNTIYF. CDR3 nucleotide sequence: TGTGCCAGTAGTACTACAGGCCCTAGCCCTGGAAACACCATATATTTT.

This clonotype came up once. The chain carries TRBV27 and TRBJ1-1, with a tentative D call TRBD1 (6 bases). The CDR3 is 16 amino acids. CDR1 MNHEY and CDR2 SMNVEV come from the germline V gene (reference sequence). Trimming shortened V by 3 bases and J by 0 bases, and 14 bases separated the two germline ends. The CDR3 loop is CASSFRVRTVNTEAFF. The CDR3 DNA follows: TGTGCCAGCAGTTTTAGGGTGAGGACAGTGAACACTGAAGCTTTCTTT.

The count of this clonotype is one. V usage is TRBV6-2 or TRBV6-3 and J usage is TRBJ2-6, with D hard to call. The CDR3 runs to 18 residues. V was trimmed by 6 bases and J by 2 bases, leaving 20 bases between them. Germline V gene lookup returns CDR1 MNHEY and CDR2 SVGEGT. In DNA, the CDR3 is TGTGCCAGCAGCGCCCTTGGATTGATAGGCCCTGGGGCCAACGTCCTGACTTTC. It codes for CASSALGLIGPGANVLTF.

The chain joins TRBV10-3 to TRBJ2-7, with D perhaps TRBD1 (6 bases). CDR3 length: 15 amino acids. The germline gives CDR1 ENHRY, CDR2 SYGVKD. V was clipped by 10 bases and J by 3 bases, with 22 bases between them. The CDR3 here is CATGVLLTGDYEQYF. The CDR3 DNA follows: TGTGCCACTGGAGTTTTACTGACAGGTGACTACGAGCAGTACTTC.

This chain connects TRBV29-1 to TRBJ2-7; the D gene is possibly TRBD2 (6 bases). V lost 3 bases and J lost 0, with 9 bases in between. The CDR3 runs to 13 residues. From germline, CDR1 is SQVTM and CDR2 ANQGSEA. The CDR3 region is CSVDTGSSYEQYF. In DNA, the CDR3 is TGCAGCGTTGACACCGGGAGCTCCTACGAGCAGTACTTC.

The V call is TRBV5-1, the J call TRBJ2-7; D unclear. The CDR3 sequence is 14 residues long. V lost 2 bases to trimming and J lost 2 bases, with 11 bases between them. Germline CDR1 reads SGHRS; CDR2 reads YFSETQ. CDR3 amino acids: CASSFSGSTYEQYF. The DNA for the CDR3 is TGCGCCAGCAGCTTTTCAGGTTCTACCTACGAGCAGTACTTC.